The 6 T cell receptor beta chains below all came from one sample that was sequenced in a study of long-term antiretroviral therapy in people with HIV. Sequencing used immunoSEQ v3.0 at survey level. Some clones are missing from TCRdb's copy, which holds only in-frame ones; the method was immunoSEQ multiplex PCR. The data show about 17,000 clones, with around 81% seen just once and 4.5% held by the top ten. The sample was unsorted PBMCs, taken 0.1 years before starting antiretroviral therapy. These receptors all come from a young man with HIV.

This clone was counted only a few times. The CDR3 coding sequence is TGTGCCAGCAGCTTGGCGGGACCGGAGAATAATTCACCCCTCCACTTT. It codes for CASSLAGPENNSPLHF. This chain links TRBV5-4 with TRBJ1-6; a possible D gene is TRBD1 (5 bases). Germline loops: CDR1 SGHNT, CDR2 YYREEE (reference sequence). With 0 bases removed from V and 5 bases from J, the gap between germline ends came to 12 bases. This CDR3 comprises 16 residues. The full variable domain, rest sourced from reference TRBV5-4 and TRBJ1-6, is ETGVTQSPTHLIKTRGQQVTLRCSSQSGHNTVSWYQQALGQGPQFIFQYYREEENGRGNFPPRFSGLQFPNYSSELNVNALELDDSALYLCASSLAGPENNSPLHFGNGTRLTVT.

V usage is TRBV6-6 and J usage is TRBJ1-5; D gene ambiguous. Deletions cut 5 bases from V and 7 bases from J, with 21 bases between. Germline CDR1 and CDR2: MNHNY and SVGAGI (reference sequence). This CDR3 spans 16 amino acids. The DNA of the CDR3 is TGTGCCAGCAGTGCTCCGGGCTCCAACAAGGGCCAGCCCCAGCATTTT. Protein product: CASSAPGSNKGQPQHF.

The J gene is TRBJ2-1, the V gene TRBV11-3; 13 positions match TRBD2. Germline CDR1 and CDR2: SGHNT and YENEEA. Trimming took 3 bases from V and 0 from J; bases not matched to a gene: 2. This CDR3 has 17 residues. The DNA for the CDR3 is TGTGCCAGCAGCTTTCGGACTAGCGGGAGCTCCTACAATGAGCAGTTCTTC. Its protein product is CASSFRTSGSSYNEQFF.

Only a few counts were recorded for this clone. The V gene is TRBV5-1, the J gene TRBJ1-1, with 8 bases fitting TRBD1. CDR3 size: 14 residues. Trimming took 4 bases from V and 0 from J; bases not matched to a gene: 2. CDR1 is SGHRS and CDR2 is YFSETQ in the germline V gene. The CDR3 loop reads CASSPTGVNTEAFF. Here the CDR3 DNA reads TGCGCCAGCAGCCCGACAGGGGTGAACACTGAAGCTTTCTTT.

Only one count was recorded for this clone. The rearrangement joins TRBV4-1 to TRBJ2-1, with 9 bases identical to TRBD2. Germline V gene lookup returns CDR1 MGHRA and CDR2 YSYEKL. V lost 3 bases to trimming and J lost 0 bases; unmatched junction nucleotides: 3. This CDR3 has 16 residues. In DNA, the CDR3 is TGCGCCAGCAGCCACTCTAGCGGGACCTCCTACAATGAGCAGTTCTTC. It encodes CASSHSSGTSYNEQFF.

This chain connects TRBV21-1 to TRBJ1-4; TRBD1, the D gene given by the table, was not confirmed from the DNA. TRBV21-1 is annotated as a pseudogene. CDR3 size: 14 residues. The CDR3 here is CASSKGGLLGKLFF. The CDR3 DNA is TGTGCCAGCAGCAAAGGGGGCCTGTTGGGAAAACTGTTTTTT.